These T cell receptor beta chains were read from a single sample in a study of blood T cells in healthy people across ages. Via MiXCR, TCRdb re-called the 5' RACE reads, giving one row per CDR3 protein. The table lists under 2,000,000 distinct CDR3 sequences, roughly 52% of them singletons. The sequenced material came from blood. The origin of the receptors is a woman between 40 and 50 years old in good health. CDR3s include the opening cysteine and the closing phenylalanine or tryptophan. D genes are given only for firm matches. Clone size is not always given. Where it is, it says once, few, many or a class for expanded clones.

j_call: TRBJ1-1; cdr3_length: 17; d_call: -; clone_size: few; v_call: TRBV6-5; cdr3_nt: TGTGCCAGCAGTTACTCGATTTTCACCCGGGCGTACACTGAAGCTTTCTTT; cdr3_aa: CASSYSIFTRAYTEAFF
j_call: TRBJ2-5; cdr3_length: 16; d_call: TRBD2; clone_size: -; v_call: TRBV7-9; cdr3_nt: TGTGCCAGCAGCATCCTAGCGGGGGGGAGTAACAATGAGCAGTACTTC; cdr3_aa: CASSILAGGSNNEQYF
j_call: TRBJ2-1; cdr3_length: 17; d_call: TRBD1; clone_size: -; v_call: TRBV24-1; cdr3_nt: TGTGCCACCAGTGCCCCATGGCGGGACAGGGATAAAGATGAGCAGTTCTTC; cdr3_aa: CATSAPWRDRDKDEQFF
j_call: TRBJ2-5; cdr3_length: 14; d_call: -; clone_size: -; v_call: TRBV7-2; cdr3_nt: TGTGCCAGCAGCTTAAATAGGGCCCAAGAGACCCAGTACTTC; cdr3_aa: CASSLNRAQETQYF
j_call: TRBJ1-1; cdr3_length: 14; d_call: TRBD1; clone_size: -; v_call: TRBV10-3; cdr3_nt: TGTGCCATCAGGGGGACAGGAATGAACACTGAAGCTTTCTTT; cdr3_aa: CAIRGTGMNTEAFF
j_call: TRBJ2-3; cdr3_length: 15; d_call: TRBD2; clone_size: -; v_call: TRBV12-3/TRBV12-4; cdr3_nt: TGTGCCAGCAGCCCCGACACTAGCGGGGGCCTCACGCAGTATTTT; cdr3_aa: CASSPDTSGGLTQYF
j_call: TRBJ1-4; cdr3_length: 14; d_call: -; clone_size: once; v_call: TRBV4-3; cdr3_nt: TGCGCCAGCAGCCAGGGCAGCTATAATGAAAAACTGTTTTTT; cdr3_aa: CASSQGSYNEKLFF
j_call: TRBJ2-3; cdr3_length: 16; d_call: -; clone_size: -; v_call: TRBV7-8; cdr3_nt: TGTGCCAGCAGCTATACACCTAGGGACTTCACAGATACGCAGTATTTT; cdr3_aa: CASSYTPRDFTDTQYF
j_call: TRBJ2-5; cdr3_length: 17; d_call: TRBD1; clone_size: -; v_call: TRBV6-2/TRBV6-3; cdr3_nt: TGTGCCAGCAGTTATCGCCCCTTGACAGGGACCAGGGAGACCCAGTACTTC; cdr3_aa: CASSYRPLTGTRETQYF
j_call: TRBJ2-5; cdr3_length: 15; d_call: TRBD1; clone_size: few; v_call: TRBV5-1; cdr3_nt: TGCGCCAGCAGCTCCCCACAGGGGCTCCAAGAGACCCAGTACTTC; cdr3_aa: CASSSPQGLQETQYF
j_call: TRBJ1-2; cdr3_length: 15; d_call: TRBD1; clone_size: -; v_call: TRBV3-1; cdr3_nt: TGTGCCAGCAGCCACTCAGACAGGGGGCGAGGAGGCTACACCTTC; cdr3_aa: CASSHSDRGRGGYTF
j_call: TRBJ1-4; cdr3_length: 14; d_call: -; clone_size: -; v_call: TRBV29-1; cdr3_nt: TGCAGCGTTGAGAGTCTCAGCGGGAATGAAAAACTGTTTTTT; cdr3_aa: CSVESLSGNEKLFF
j_call: TRBJ2-7; cdr3_length: 15; d_call: -; clone_size: -; v_call: TRBV29-1; cdr3_nt: TGCAGCGTTGTAGTCGGGGTCGGTTGGTCCTACGAGCAGTACTTC; cdr3_aa: CSVVVGVGWSYEQYF
j_call: TRBJ2-7; cdr3_length: 11; d_call: -; clone_size: few; v_call: TRBV20-1; cdr3_nt: TGCAGTGCCACCACAGGGAGCGAGCAGTACTTC; cdr3_aa: CSATTGSEQYF
j_call: TRBJ1-2; cdr3_length: 15; d_call: -; clone_size: few; v_call: TRBV6-2/TRBV6-3; cdr3_nt: TGTGCCAGCAGTTACCATGAGGGGGATAACTATGGCTACACCTTC; cdr3_aa: CASSYHEGDNYGYTF
j_call: TRBJ2-7; cdr3_length: 15; d_call: TRBD2; clone_size: -; v_call: TRBV4-3; cdr3_nt: TGCGCCAGCAGCCCTCGGGGGGAATTCCTACGAGGGCAGTACTTC; cdr3_aa: CASSPRGEFLRGQYF
j_call: TRBJ2-1; cdr3_length: 16; d_call: TRBD1; clone_size: -; v_call: TRBV7-2; cdr3_nt: TGTGCCAGCAGCGTAGGCGGGACAGGGCTCCCGAATGAGCAGTTCTTC; cdr3_aa: CASSVGGTGLPNEQFF
j_call: TRBJ2-7; cdr3_length: 14; d_call: TRBD1; clone_size: -; v_call: TRBV9; cdr3_nt: TGTGCCAGCAGCGTAGGGACAGGGTACTACGAGCAGTACTTC; cdr3_aa: CASSVGTGYYEQYF
j_call: TRBJ1-1; cdr3_length: 14; d_call: -; clone_size: -; v_call: TRBV5-6; cdr3_nt: TGTGCCAGCATCAAAAGGGGGACGAACACTGAAGCTTTCTTT; cdr3_aa: CASIKRGTNTEAFF
j_call: TRBJ2-3; cdr3_length: 18; d_call: TRBD2; clone_size: once; v_call: TRBV7-3; cdr3_nt: TGTGCCAGCAGCTCCCCAGAGACTAGCGGGGATCGCACAGATACGCAGTATTTT; cdr3_aa: CASSSPETSGDRTDTQYF
j_call: TRBJ1-4; cdr3_length: 14; d_call: -; clone_size: -; v_call: TRBV7-9; cdr3_nt: TGTGCCAGCAGCTGGGGACTGAGTAACGAAAAACTGTTTTTT; cdr3_aa: CASSWGLSNEKLFF
j_call: TRBJ1-1; cdr3_length: 15; d_call: -; clone_size: -; v_call: TRBV2; cdr3_nt: TGTGCCAGCAGTCCCATACAGATCTCGAACACTGAAGCTTTCTTT; cdr3_aa: CASSPIQISNTEAFF
j_call: TRBJ2-5; cdr3_length: 14; d_call: -; clone_size: few; v_call: TRBV7-2; cdr3_nt: TGTGCCAGCAGTCCGGCGGGCTTTAGGGAGACCCAGTACTTC; cdr3_aa: CASSPAGFRETQYF
j_call: TRBJ2-7; cdr3_length: 14; d_call: TRBD1; clone_size: few; v_call: TRBV7-2; cdr3_nt: TGTGCCAGCAGCTTACTGCCAGGGGGCTACGAGCAGTACTTC; cdr3_aa: CASSLLPGGYEQYF
j_call: TRBJ2-1; cdr3_length: 13; d_call: -; clone_size: few; v_call: TRBV20-1; cdr3_nt: TGCAGTGTTTTATCGCAGGGTTACAATGAGCAGTTCTTC; cdr3_aa: CSVLSQGYNEQFF
j_call: TRBJ2-5; cdr3_length: 16; d_call: TRBD2; clone_size: -; v_call: TRBV7-6; cdr3_nt: TGTGCCAGCAGCTCCCGACTAGCGGGGGGGCGGAATGAGCAGTACTTC; cdr3_aa: CASSSRLAGGRNEQYF
j_call: TRBJ2-5; cdr3_length: 15; d_call: TRBD1; clone_size: few; v_call: TRBV7-8; cdr3_nt: TGTGCCAGCAGCGGAAGGGACAGGCAGGAAGAGACCCAGTACTTC; cdr3_aa: CASSGRDRQEETQYF
j_call: TRBJ1-2; cdr3_length: 13; d_call: -; clone_size: -; v_call: TRBV20-1; cdr3_nt: TGCAGTGCCTTAGCCGACGTCAACTATGGCTACACCTTC; cdr3_aa: CSALADVNYGYTF
j_call: TRBJ1-2; cdr3_length: 15; d_call: TRBD1; clone_size: -; v_call: TRBV7-2; cdr3_nt: TGTGCCAGCAGCTTTGGGGACAGTGGGGGGGTTGGCTACACCTTC; cdr3_aa: CASSFGDSGGVGYTF
j_call: TRBJ1-2; cdr3_length: 15; d_call: TRBD1; clone_size: few; v_call: TRBV9; cdr3_nt: TGTGCCAGCAGCGTCACGGGACAGGGGAGTGCTGGCTACACCTTC; cdr3_aa: CASSVTGQGSAGYTF
j_call: TRBJ2-3; cdr3_length: 14; d_call: -; clone_size: -; v_call: TRBV29-1; cdr3_nt: TGCAGCGTCCACTTGTATGGGGCGTCGGATACGCAGTATTTT; cdr3_aa: CSVHLYGASDTQYF
j_call: TRBJ2-5; cdr3_length: 13; d_call: -; clone_size: -; v_call: TRBV14; cdr3_nt: TGTGCCAGCAGCCAGGAACTAACTGGGACCCAGTACTTC; cdr3_aa: CASSQELTGTQYF
j_call: TRBJ2-7; cdr3_length: 15; d_call: TRBD1; clone_size: -; v_call: TRBV18; cdr3_nt: TGTGCCAGCTCACCGGAACAGGGGGGAGCCTACGAGCAGTACTTC; cdr3_aa: CASSPEQGGAYEQYF